The subject of this entry is one T cell receptor beta chain. Its antigen has not been determined. The sample holds no much larger clone one base away, and base qualities are not on file. Reading the label with the study, this specimen's treatment or condition is: about 20 received Ad26.COV2.S at low or high dose, single or two shots; roughly five received placebo; per-sample allocation not given. Repertoires of vaccine and placebo recipients were sequenced from samples taken on day 63 after the first injection. In Cohort 1b, about 25 adults aged 18-55 years were enrolled at a single site in Boston, USA, between 29 July and 7 August 2020. Ad26.COV2.S was a replication-incompetent adenovirus type 26 vector that expressed a prefusion-stabilized SARS-CoV-2 spike protein derived from the original Wuhan strain. Cut back by 4 bases and 0 bases, the V and J ends lie 6 bases apart. The cysteine opens and the phenylalanine closes a CDR3 of 13 amino acids. CDR3 DNA is the only sequence kept; it has 39 bases, read in frame from the first base. CDR1 KGHSH and CDR2 LQKENI are derived from the germline V gene.

The immunoSEQ Assay was used to sequence TCRbeta CDR3 regions. After extraction, genomic DNA underwent amplification by bias-controlled multiplex PCR, followed by high-throughput sequencing. Per the original workflow: To quantify the absolute abundance of every unique TCRbeta CDR3 region, sequences were collapsed and filtered. T cell fraction was estimated by normalization of TCRbeta template counts to usable DNA, with usable DNA being measured through amplification of reference genes present in all nucleated cells. Repertoire TCRs were annotated as SARS-CoV-2-specific by exact matching of V gene, CDR3 amino acid sequence and J gene to a known reactive TCR set. MIRA supplied the reference SARS-CoV-2 TCR set, which was filtered for enrichment in COVID-19-positive ImmuneCODE repertoires so that public or cross-reactive TCRs were removed. Using the MIRA antigens, annotated TCRs were further analysed by specific ORF or by position within an ORF. Depth was the summed frequency of annotated unique rearrangements, while breadth was defined as annotated unique rearrangements over total unique productive rearrangements. Two-sided Wilcoxon rank-sum tests were applied when comparing TCR breadth between groups. The clones in this table, taken by TCRdb from immuneACCESS, are in-frame only. Not every clone is retained; where verified, under half of the shortfall comes from an unresolved V gene, and the cause of the rest is unknown. V and J calls and clone size are copied from that table; D and trimming were computed from the DNA. The table for this sample lists 500,000 or so clones; around 90% of them were counted only once. About 13% of the sample belongs to the ten largest clones.

This sample is drawn from a study of Ad26.COV2.S vaccination and SARS-CoV-2 variants (dated by TCRdb to about 2021). About the study as a whole: Vaccine-arm donors came from COV1001, a multicentre, randomized, double-blind, placebo-controlled phase I-IIa trial of Ad26.COV2.S in healthy adults. Ad26.COV2.S was administered intramuscularly at a dose of 5x10^10 or 1x10^11 viral particles, either as one shot or as two shots given 56 days apart. Sequencing of the TCRbeta repertoire served to evaluate the specificity and breadth of SARS-CoV-2-reactive T cell receptors following Ad26.COV2.S vaccination. A total of approximately 32 samples were included in the TCR-sequenced set, comprising around 19 Ad26.COV2.S vaccine recipients, 5 placebo recipients and 8 SARS-CoV-2 convalescent individuals. Participants in the trial were split at random into five groups of five each, receiving low-dose or high-dose Ad26.COV2.S once or twice, or else placebo on both occasions. Investigators remained blinded to trial group allocation during experiments and outcome assessment. Beyond this particular receptor, the publication reports: The study lacked the statistical power to compare responses across vaccine doses or regimens. Comparable non-spike TCR breadth was observed between vaccine and placebo recipients, consistent with only spike being contained in the vaccine. Higher spike-specific TCR breadth was observed in Ad26.COV2.S recipients than in placebo recipients (P = 0.0014). The authors noted that total T cell responses may have been underestimated by the TCR breadth and depth analyses. After vaccination, spike-specific CD8+ and CD4+ T cell responses were reported to show substantial breadth.

The material was peripheral blood, obtained in a trial of Ad26.COV2.S vaccine versus placebo. The sequence came from a person between 18 and 59 years old who received the Ad26.COV2.S COVID-19 vaccine or a placebo. Recombination linked TRBV18 to TRBJ1-1; no D gene can be assigned with confidence. The nucleotide sequence is given as TGTGCCAGCTCACGTGGGGTGAACACTGAAGCTTTCTTT. It is translated as CASSRGVNTEAFF.